These T cell receptor beta chains were read from a single sample in a study of control samples from healthy donors and cancer patients. Libraries were prepared by immunoSEQ multiplex PCR; TCRdb keeps only in-frame clonotypes and omits some of them. Of about 130,000 clones in the sample, roughly 87% are singletons; the top ten hold about 1.8%. Sequenced: blood. These TCRs come from a man younger than 35 in good health. Each CDR3 is given with its conserved first and last residue. The D gene is left open where the match is weak. Clone size is stated in some rows and not others, as once, few, many or a class when expanded.

>TRBJ2-1|-|-|TRBV12-3/TRBV12-4
TGTGCCAGCTGCGGGGAGTTCTCCAATGAGCAGTTCTTC
CASCGEFSNEQFF
>TRBJ2-2|-|-|TRBV3-1/TRBV3-2
TGTGCCAGCAGCCAAGAGCTGGTCACCGGGGAGCTGTTTTTT
CASSQELVTGELFF
>TRBJ2-5|-|-|TRBV2
TGTGCCAGCAAGTACAGGGAAACCCAAGAGACCCAGTACTTC
CASKYRETQETQYF
>TRBJ2-7|few|-|TRBV6-5
TGTGCCAGCTCCACCAGGGCACCGACCTACGAGCAGTACTTC
CASSTRAPTYEQYF
>TRBJ1-2|-|TRBD1|TRBV27
TGTGCCAGCAGTGCCCAGGGACAGGGCTATGGCTACACCTTC
CASSAQGQGYGYTF
>TRBJ2-4|-|TRBD2|TRBV9
TGTGCCAGCAGCCCCCGGGACTACAATTCAGCCAAAAACATTCAGTACTTC
CASSPRDYNSAKNIQYF
>TRBJ2-1|-|TRBD2|TRBV9
TGTGCCAGCAGCGTAGACGGACAGTACTTAGCGGGAAGCTCCTACAATGAGCAGTTCTTC
CASSVDGQYLAGSSYNEQFF
>TRBJ1-4|-|TRBD1|TRBV27
TGTGCCAGCAGTCAAGGAAGGGGGCATAATGAAAAACTGTTTTTT
CASSQGRGHNEKLFF
>TRBJ1-4|-|TRBD1|TRBV5-1
TGCGCCAGCAGCGAATACAGGGGAGAAGCCGCTAATGAAAAACTGTTTTTT
CASSEYRGEAANEKLFF
>TRBJ2-2|-|TRBD1|TRBV27
TGTGCCAGTAGGGACAGCTTCACCGGGGAGCTGTTTTTT
CASRDSFTGELFF
>TRBJ1-5|few|TRBD1|TRBV2
TGTGCCAGCAGTGCACAGGGGGATGCCAATCAGCCCCAGCATTTT
CASSAQGDANQPQHF
>TRBJ1-1|-|TRBD1|TRBV10-3
TGTGCCATCAGTACACTACAGGGGGCGAACACTGAAGCTTTCTTT
CAISTLQGANTEAFF
>TRBJ1-5|-|-|TRBV6-6
TGTGCCAGCAGTTACCCCATGACAGCCAATCAGCCCCAGCATTTT
CASSYPMTANQPQHF
>TRBJ2-5|once|TRBD1|TRBV6-4
TGTGCCAGCAGCGCGGACAGGGGGCAGGGTGAGACCCAGTACTTC
CASSADRGQGETQYF
>TRBJ2-5|-|-|TRBV19
TGTGCCAGTAGGTCGAGTACGGAGACCCAGTACTTC
CASRSSTETQYF
>TRBJ2-5|-|-|TRBV7-3
TGTGCCAGCAGGTCTACCGCGGGGACCCAGTACTTC
CASRSTAGTQYF
>TRBJ1-4|-|-|TRBV28
TGTGCCAGCAGTTCTTACGGAATTAATGAAAAACTGTTTTTT
CASSSYGINEKLFF
>TRBJ2-1|-|-|TRBV2
TGTGCCAGCGTAACAGGGGAGGTCTTGAATGAGCAGTTCTTC
CASVTGEVLNEQFF
>TRBJ2-7|-|-|TRBV5-1
TGCGCCAGCAGCTCCCGCCTCTATTCTGACGAGCAGTACTTC
CASSSRLYSDEQYF
>TRBJ1-1|-|-|TRBV6-5
TGTGCCAGCAGTTACCCCTCGGCGGGGGCCAGCGCTGAAGCTTTCTTT
CASSYPSAGASAEAFF
>TRBJ2-1|-|-|TRBV10-2
TGCGCCAGCAGTGAGGGGAGCCAGGACCAGTTCTTC
CASSEGSQDQFF
>TRBJ2-5|-|-|TRBV5-1
TGCGCCAGCAGTTTGTCCACCGGGACGCTGAAAGAGACCCAGTACTTC
CASSLSTGTLKETQYF
>TRBJ1-4|-|-|TRBV19
TGTGCCAGTAGTATGGGGGGCCTGGAAAAACTGTTTTTT
CASSMGGLEKLFF
>TRBJ1-5|-|-|TRBV5-6
TGTGCCAGCAGCTCGAGGACAAGCGGGAAGAGGGATCAGCCCCAGCATTTT
CASSSRTSGKRDQPQHF
>TRBJ2-7|-|TRBD1|TRBV27
TGTGCCAGCAGCTGGACAGGGTACGCCGAGCAGTACTTC
CASSWTGYAEQYF
>TRBJ2-1|-|TRBD2|TRBV12-3/TRBV12-4
TGTGCCAGCCGGGGGCTAGCGGGCGATGAGCAGTTCTTC
CASRGLAGDEQFF
>TRBJ2-5|-|TRBD2|TRBV19
TGTGCCAGTAGTGGAGGGACTAGTAGGCAAGAGACCCAGTACTTC
CASSGGTSRQETQYF
>TRBJ2-5|-|-|TRBV19
TGTGCCAGTAGTATGCAGGAGACAGAGACCCAGTACTTC
CASSMQETETQYF
>TRBJ2-3|few|TRBD1|TRBV7-8
TGTGCCAGCAGACGTGGGACAGTATTGGCAGATACGCAGTATTTT
CASRRGTVLADTQYF
>TRBJ2-7|-|-|TRBV6-1
TGTGCCAGCAGTGAGTATCCGGGAGCGTACGAGCAGTACTTC
CASSEYPGAYEQYF
>TRBJ2-7|-|TRBD2|TRBV6-1
TGTGCCAGCAGTGAACGGGGGGGGGAGCAGTACTTC
CASSERGGEQYF
>TRBJ2-3|-|-|TRBV9
TGTGCCAGCAGCCCTCACAGGTTAACTAGCACAGATACGCAGTATTTT
CASSPHRLTSTDTQYF
>TRBJ2-7|once|TRBD2|TRBV5-4
TGTGCCAGCAGCTCTGGACTAGACGAGCAGTACTTC
CASSSGLDEQYF
>TRBJ1-3|few|-|TRBV27
TGTGCCAGCAGCATTACTGGGTCTGGAAACACCATATATTTT
CASSITGSGNTIYF
>TRBJ2-3|-|-|TRBV3-1/TRBV3-2
TGTGCCAGCAGCCAAGCTTTGAGCCAAGGCACAGATACGCAGTATTTT
CASSQALSQGTDTQYF
>TRBJ2-1|-|TRBD2|TRBV27
TGTGCCAGCAGGAAACTAGCGGGAGTTGGTGAGCAGTTCTTC
CASRKLAGVGEQFF
>TRBJ2-7|-|TRBD2|TRBV25-1
TGTGCCAGCAGTACTAGCGGGAGTAGTATGGTGCAGTACTTC
CASSTSGSSMVQYF
>TRBJ2-5|-|TRBD2|TRBV3-1/TRBV3-2
TGTGCCAGCAGCTTAATCCGCGGGGGGTTGGAGACCCAGTACTTC
CASSLIRGGLETQYF
>TRBJ1-4|-|TRBD1|TRBV5-1
TGCGCCAGTAGGAGGGACAGGGCTAATGAAAAACTGTTTTTT
CASRRDRANEKLFF
>TRBJ1-2|-|-|TRBV9
TGTGCCAGCAGCGTAGGGACGTCTCCGCATGGCTACACCTTC
CASSVGTSPHGYTF
>TRBJ1-5|-|-|TRBV19
TGTGCCAGTAGTAGAGGACAGCCGAACAGCAATCAGCCCCAGCATTTT
CASSRGQPNSNQPQHF
>TRBJ2-1|-|TRBD1|TRBV28
TGTGCCAGCAGTTCATCTCACAAAATACAGGGGAATGAGCAGTTCTTC
CASSSSHKIQGNEQFF
>TRBJ1-5|few|-|TRBV19
TGTGCCAGTAGTATTCGGGGGGATTATAGCAATCAGCCCCAGCATTTT
CASSIRGDYSNQPQHF
>TRBJ2-1|-|TRBD2|TRBV15
TGTGCCACCAGCAGAGACGGGGGGACCTACAATGAGCAGTTCTTC
CATSRDGGTYNEQFF
>TRBJ2-7|-|-|TRBV6-6
TGTGCCAGCAGTCATCCCCTGTGGGGCCGTAGCTCCTACGAGCAGTACTTC
CASSHPLWGRSSYEQYF
>TRBJ2-6|-|-|TRBV27
TGTGCCAGCAGTTTGGCCTCTGGGGCCAACGTCCTGACTTTC
CASSLASGANVLTF
>TRBJ2-2|-|TRBD1|TRBV5-6
TGTGCCAGCAGCAAAACGACAGGGGCGGTTAACACCGGGGAGCTGTTTTTT
CASSKTTGAVNTGELFF
>TRBJ2-3|-|TRBD1|TRBV4-1
TGCGCCAGCAGCCTACGACAGGGAACCGATACGCAGTATTTT
CASSLRQGTDTQYF
>TRBJ2-4|once|-|TRBV28
TGTGCCAGCAGTTTGCTGCGAGGAGGCAAAAACATTCAGTACTTC
CASSLLRGGKNIQYF
>TRBJ1-5|-|-|TRBV6-5
TGTGCCAGCAACGTACTGGGCCCGGGAGACCAGCCCCAGCATTTT
CASNVLGPGDQPQHF
>TRBJ1-2|-|TRBD1|TRBV6-2/TRBV6-3
TGTGCCAGCAGTTACGGGACAGGAGTCTATGGCTACACCTTC
CASSYGTGVYGYTF
>TRBJ2-3|-|TRBD1|TRBV27
TGTGCCAGCAGAAGGGACAGGGTCTCAGATACGCAGTATTTT
CASRRDRVSDTQYF
>TRBJ1-5|few|-|TRBV11-2
TGTGCCAGCAGCTTAGATTCGGGACGCAATCAGCCCCAGCATTTT
CASSLDSGRNQPQHF
>TRBJ2-1|-|-|TRBV9
TGTGCCAGCAGCGTATCCGGTTACAATGAGCAGTTCTTC
CASSVSGYNEQFF
>TRBJ1-2|-|-|TRBV6-4
TGTGCCAGCAGTGATGGTAGGGGGACTGGCTACACCTTC
CASSDGRGTGYTF
>TRBJ2-4|-|TRBD1|TRBV14
TGTGCCAGCAGCCCTCCGGGACAGTGGTTTCAGTACTTC
CASSPPGQWFQYF